What follows describes a single T cell receptor (beta chain). Cohort 3 recovered donors had two negative PCRs, clearance, or symptom resolution. These data belong to a study of blood T cell repertoires in COVID-19. This CDR3 has 15 amino acids. Germline CDR1 and CDR2: WNHNN and SYGVQD (reference sequence). Trimming left V 4 bases short and J 2 bases short, with 13 bases between. The protocol was immunoSEQ multiplex PCR, while the TCRdb copy is restricted to in-frame clones and leaves out a portion. Among about 320,000 clones listed, under 90% were seen once. V and J are TRBV10-1 and TRBJ2-3, with a tentative D call TRBD1 (5 bases). Sequencing used PBMCs or T cells enriched from blood (not recorded which). The source is a man in his sixties who had recovered from COVID-19. The CDR3 DNA is TGCGCCAGCAGTGCAAAACAGGTCTCCACAGATACGCAGTATTTT. This gives the protein CASSAKQVSTDTQYF.